This is a list of T cell receptor beta chains from one sample in a study of blood T cell repertoires in COVID-19. The repertoire was sequenced with immunoSEQ multiplex PCR; TCRdb's copy has only in-frame clones and lacks some. This repertoire shows fewer than 350,000 clones, around 90% found once; its top ten account for around 5.8%. The material sequenced was PBMCs or T cells enriched from blood (not recorded which). These receptors were collected from a woman aged 40 to 50 who had recovered from COVID-19. The CDR3 runs from the conserved cysteine through the conserved F or W. The order of the fields is CDR3 length, clone size, V gene, D gene, J gene, CDR3 DNA, CDR3 protein. A D gene is named only where the DNA matches it firmly. Clone size appears in some rows only: once, few, many, or a class for an expanded clone.

CDR3 length: 14; clone size: NA; V gene: TRBV6-5; D gene: TRBD1; J gene: TRBJ1-4; CDR3 DNA: TGTGCCAGCAGAAAGACAGGGGACAATGAAAAACTGTTTTTT; CDR3 protein: CASRKTGDNEKLFF
CDR3 length: 13; clone size: NA; V gene: TRBV7-9; D gene: NA; J gene: TRBJ1-1; CDR3 DNA: TGTGCCAGCAGCGCCCGCAGGAACACTGAAGCTTTCTTT; CDR3 protein: CASSARRNTEAFF
CDR3 length: 12; clone size: few; V gene: TRBV7-6; D gene: NA; J gene: TRBJ2-7; CDR3 DNA: TGTGCCAGCAGCTTACATCCCTACGAGCAGTACTTC; CDR3 protein: CASSLHPYEQYF
CDR3 length: 14; clone size: NA; V gene: TRBV27; D gene: NA; J gene: TRBJ1-2; CDR3 DNA: TGTGCCAGCAGTTCAACGACAGGAAACGGGGGCTACACCTTC; CDR3 protein: CASSSTTGNGGYTF
CDR3 length: 15; clone size: many; V gene: TRBV9; D gene: TRBD1; J gene: TRBJ2-2; CDR3 DNA: TGTGCCAGCAGCGTAGGGACAGGGAACACCGGGGAGCTGTTTTTT; CDR3 protein: CASSVGTGNTGELFF
CDR3 length: 14; clone size: NA; V gene: TRBV5-1; D gene: NA; J gene: TRBJ1-3; CDR3 DNA: TGCGCCAGCAGCTTGGGGGCAAGTGGAAACACCATATATTTT; CDR3 protein: CASSLGASGNTIYF
CDR3 length: 15; clone size: NA; V gene: TRBV20-1; D gene: TRBD2; J gene: TRBJ2-1; CDR3 DNA: TGCAGTGCTAGTCTAGCGGGGCTTCGCCGCAATGAGCAGTTCTTC; CDR3 protein: CSASLAGLRRNEQFF
CDR3 length: 14; clone size: NA; V gene: TRBV19; D gene: NA; J gene: TRBJ2-2; CDR3 DNA: TGTGCCAGTAGTATATTTAAGAACACCGGGGAGCTGTTTTTT; CDR3 protein: CASSIFKNTGELFF
CDR3 length: 14; clone size: once; V gene: TRBV18; D gene: NA; J gene: TRBJ1-6; CDR3 DNA: TGTGCCAGCTCTCCTAAACAGGGCCGGTCACCCCTCCACTTT; CDR3 protein: CASSPKQGRSPLHF
CDR3 length: 13; clone size: NA; V gene: TRBV28; D gene: TRBD2; J gene: TRBJ2-7; CDR3 DNA: TGTGCCAGCTGGGGACTACCCCTGGGCAAGCAGTACTTC; CDR3 protein: CASWGLPLGKQYF
CDR3 length: 12; clone size: NA; V gene: TRBV12-3/TRBV12-4; D gene: NA; J gene: TRBJ2-6; CDR3 DNA: TGTGCCAGCAGCTCGAGCGCCAACGTCCTGACTTTC; CDR3 protein: CASSSSANVLTF
CDR3 length: 15; clone size: NA; V gene: TRBV11-1; D gene: TRBD2; J gene: TRBJ2-2; CDR3 DNA: TGTGCCAGCAGCTTACTAGCGGGAGGATCCGGGGAGCTGTTTTTT; CDR3 protein: CASSLLAGGSGELFF
CDR3 length: 14; clone size: NA; V gene: TRBV28; D gene: TRBD2; J gene: TRBJ2-1; CDR3 DNA: TGTGCCAGCAGTGGAAGAGGGACTAGAAATGAGCAGTTCTTC; CDR3 protein: CASSGRGTRNEQFF
CDR3 length: 16; clone size: NA; V gene: TRBV27; D gene: TRBD2; J gene: TRBJ2-7; CDR3 DNA: TGTGCCAGCAGTAGAGGGACTAGCGGGAGAACCTACGAGCAGTACTTC; CDR3 protein: CASSRGTSGRTYEQYF
CDR3 length: 16; clone size: NA; V gene: TRBV6-5; D gene: TRBD1; J gene: TRBJ1-3; CDR3 DNA: TGTGCCAGCAGTTACTCAGCCCGGGACAGGGGGAACACCATATATTTT; CDR3 protein: CASSYSARDRGNTIYF
CDR3 length: 14; clone size: once; V gene: TRBV5-4; D gene: NA; J gene: TRBJ1-5; CDR3 DNA: TGTGCCAGCAGCTTAACAGGGAGCAATCAGCCCCAGCATTTT; CDR3 protein: CASSLTGSNQPQHF
CDR3 length: 14; clone size: NA; V gene: TRBV5-1; D gene: TRBD2; J gene: TRBJ2-7; CDR3 DNA: TGCGCCAGCAGCTTAGGGGGACTAGCGGCCGAGCAGTACTTC; CDR3 protein: CASSLGGLAAEQYF
CDR3 length: 16; clone size: NA; V gene: TRBV4-1; D gene: NA; J gene: TRBJ2-7; CDR3 DNA: TGCGCCAGCAGCCGAATCTGGGGCCTTACAGAGTACGAGCAGTACTTC; CDR3 protein: CASSRIWGLTEYEQYF
CDR3 length: 14; clone size: NA; V gene: TRBV5-1; D gene: TRBD2; J gene: TRBJ2-3; CDR3 DNA: TGCGCCAGCAGGGAGGGAGGGGCGGCAGATACGCAGTATTTT; CDR3 protein: CASREGGAADTQYF
CDR3 length: 13; clone size: NA; V gene: TRBV12-3/TRBV12-4; D gene: NA; J gene: TRBJ1-6; CDR3 DNA: TGTGCCAGCAGTTTGACCAGGGATTCACCCCTCCACTTT; CDR3 protein: CASSLTRDSPLHF
CDR3 length: 16; clone size: once; V gene: TRBV11-3; D gene: TRBD2; J gene: TRBJ2-1; CDR3 DNA: TGTGCCAGCAGCCACAGGACTAGCGGGAGTGTAATTGAGCAGTTCTTC; CDR3 protein: CASSHRTSGSVIEQFF
CDR3 length: 12; clone size: NA; V gene: TRBV7-9; D gene: NA; J gene: TRBJ2-7; CDR3 DNA: TGTGCCAGCAGCTTAGGGGCCCCCGAGCAGTACTTC; CDR3 protein: CASSLGAPEQYF
CDR3 length: 16; clone size: NA; V gene: TRBV29-1; D gene: TRBD2; J gene: TRBJ2-3; CDR3 DNA: TGCAGCGTTGAAGATTGGCTAGCGGCAACCACAGATACGCAGTATTTT; CDR3 protein: CSVEDWLAATTDTQYF
CDR3 length: 15; clone size: NA; V gene: TRBV6-5; D gene: NA; J gene: TRBJ1-1; CDR3 DNA: TGTGCCAGCAGTTACTCGAGGCAGGGTTTTACTGAAGCTTTCTTT; CDR3 protein: CASSYSRQGFTEAFF
CDR3 length: 15; clone size: NA; V gene: TRBV27; D gene: TRBD2; J gene: TRBJ2-1; CDR3 DNA: TGTGCCACCAGGACTAGCGGGAGGAGCTACAATGAGCAGTTCTTC; CDR3 protein: CATRTSGRSYNEQFF
CDR3 length: 15; clone size: NA; V gene: TRBV4-3; D gene: NA; J gene: TRBJ1-5; CDR3 DNA: TGCGCCAGCAGCCAAGTTTCAGGGTTCAATCAGCCCCAGCATTTT; CDR3 protein: CASSQVSGFNQPQHF
CDR3 length: 17; clone size: NA; V gene: TRBV11-2; D gene: TRBD2; J gene: TRBJ2-2; CDR3 DNA: TGTGCCAGCAGCTTAGTCTTGGGCGGGAGGGCCGTCGGGGAGCTGTTTTTT; CDR3 protein: CASSLVLGGRAVGELFF
CDR3 length: 13; clone size: NA; V gene: TRBV18; D gene: TRBD2; J gene: TRBJ2-7; CDR3 DNA: TGTGCCAGCTCACCGGGACTAGTGTCCGAGCAGTACTTC; CDR3 protein: CASSPGLVSEQYF
CDR3 length: 13; clone size: NA; V gene: TRBV7-3; D gene: TRBD1; J gene: TRBJ1-5; CDR3 DNA: TGTGCCAGCAGCCGGGACAGATATCAGCCCCAGCATTTT; CDR3 protein: CASSRDRYQPQHF
CDR3 length: 14; clone size: NA; V gene: TRBV30; D gene: NA; J gene: TRBJ2-7; CDR3 DNA: TGTGCCTGGAGTGTAGGTGGGGGGGCGCGCGAGCAGTACTTC; CDR3 protein: CAWSVGGGAREQYF
CDR3 length: 15; clone size: few; V gene: TRBV6-1; D gene: NA; J gene: TRBJ2-3; CDR3 DNA: TGTGCCAGCAGTGAACGGATCTACTCAAGAGGTACGCAGTATTTT; CDR3 protein: CASSERIYSRGTQYF
CDR3 length: 16; clone size: NA; V gene: TRBV7-2; D gene: NA; J gene: TRBJ1-6; CDR3 DNA: TGTGCCAGCAGCCTATGGGGCGGGGAGAAGAATTCACCCCTCCACTTT; CDR3 protein: CASSLWGGEKNSPLHF
CDR3 length: 14; clone size: NA; V gene: TRBV6-5; D gene: TRBD1; J gene: TRBJ1-6; CDR3 DNA: TGTGCCAGCAGACGCCGACAGGGTAATTCACCCCTCCACTTT; CDR3 protein: CASRRRQGNSPLHF
CDR3 length: 16; clone size: NA; V gene: TRBV27; D gene: TRBD1; J gene: TRBJ2-7; CDR3 DNA: TGTGCCAGCAGTTCTGGCCCAGGGGGCCTTGCCTACGAGCAGTACTTC; CDR3 protein: CASSSGPGGLAYEQYF
CDR3 length: 11; clone size: NA; V gene: TRBV7-2; D gene: NA; J gene: TRBJ2-5; CDR3 DNA: TGTGCCAGCAGCTTATCGGAGACCCAGTACTTC; CDR3 protein: CASSLSETQYF
CDR3 length: 15; clone size: NA; V gene: TRBV7-3; D gene: TRBD2; J gene: TRBJ2-1; CDR3 DNA: TGTGCCAGCAGCCAAACTAGCGGGAGGTATAGTGAGCAGTTCTTC; CDR3 protein: CASSQTSGRYSEQFF
CDR3 length: 14; clone size: few; V gene: TRBV7-3; D gene: NA; J gene: TRBJ2-5; CDR3 DNA: TGTGCCAGCAGCGCTGGGACAGCGGGAGAGACCCAGTACTTC; CDR3 protein: CASSAGTAGETQYF
CDR3 length: 17; clone size: NA; V gene: TRBV14; D gene: NA; J gene: TRBJ2-5; CDR3 DNA: TGTGCCAGCAGCCCTCCCCGTGTGGTCTTGGGAGTGGAGACCCAGTACTTC; CDR3 protein: CASSPPRVVLGVETQYF
CDR3 length: 16; clone size: few; V gene: TRBV7-9; D gene: TRBD1; J gene: TRBJ1-6; CDR3 DNA: TGTGCCAGCAGCAAAGACAGGGGGTCGGCTCTTTCACCCCTCCACTTT; CDR3 protein: CASSKDRGSALSPLHF
CDR3 length: 16; clone size: few; V gene: TRBV5-1; D gene: TRBD1; J gene: TRBJ2-7; CDR3 DNA: TGCGCCAGCAGACCTTCCGCCGGGACAGGGACCTACGAGCAGTACTTC; CDR3 protein: CASRPSAGTGTYEQYF
CDR3 length: 15; clone size: NA; V gene: TRBV5-1; D gene: NA; J gene: TRBJ2-1; CDR3 DNA: TGCGCCAGCAGCCCGGACACCCCACTGGCAAATGAGCAGTTCTTC; CDR3 protein: CASSPDTPLANEQFF
CDR3 length: 20; clone size: NA; V gene: TRBV27; D gene: TRBD2; J gene: TRBJ2-2; CDR3 DNA: TGTGCCAGCAGTTTAAGGGGCCCTAGCGGGAGGGCCTTGGGGACCGGGGAGCTGTTTTTT; CDR3 protein: CASSLRGPSGRALGTGELFF
CDR3 length: 15; clone size: NA; V gene: TRBV19; D gene: NA; J gene: TRBJ1-5; CDR3 DNA: TGTGCCAGTAGTATTTTTCAGGGCGTAAATCAGCCCCAGCATTTT; CDR3 protein: CASSIFQGVNQPQHF
CDR3 length: 13; clone size: NA; V gene: TRBV19; D gene: TRBD2; J gene: TRBJ2-1; CDR3 DNA: TGTGCCAGTAGTACGCTCGGGGGGAGTGAGCAGTTCTTC; CDR3 protein: CASSTLGGSEQFF
CDR3 length: 16; clone size: NA; V gene: TRBV7-9; D gene: TRBD1; J gene: TRBJ1-2; CDR3 DNA: TGTGCCAGCAGCTTTGCAACCGGGACAGGCGTTGGTGGCTACACCTTC; CDR3 protein: CASSFATGTGVGGYTF
CDR3 length: 15; clone size: NA; V gene: TRBV7-8; D gene: NA; J gene: TRBJ1-4; CDR3 DNA: TGTGCCAGCAGCTTATCGAGCCAGGGAAATGAAAAACTGTTTTTT; CDR3 protein: CASSLSSQGNEKLFF
CDR3 length: 15; clone size: once; V gene: TRBV28; D gene: TRBD2; J gene: TRBJ2-1; CDR3 DNA: TGTGCCAGCAGTTCCCCCGGGACTATCTACAATGAGCAGTTCTTC; CDR3 protein: CASSSPGTIYNEQFF
CDR3 length: 15; clone size: NA; V gene: TRBV3-1/TRBV3-2; D gene: NA; J gene: TRBJ2-7; CDR3 DNA: TGTGCCAGCAGCGCAGGCGTCGGGACTGTCTTGGAGCAGTACTTC; CDR3 protein: CASSAGVGTVLEQYF
CDR3 length: 14; clone size: NA; V gene: TRBV5-4; D gene: TRBD1; J gene: TRBJ2-4; CDR3 DNA: TGTGCCAGCAGCTCACGGGACAGGGAAAACATTCAGTACTTC; CDR3 protein: CASSSRDRENIQYF
CDR3 length: 14; clone size: NA; V gene: TRBV11-1; D gene: NA; J gene: TRBJ2-5; CDR3 DNA: TGTGCCAGCAGCTTAGGTCCGGGGATAGAGACCCAGTACTTC; CDR3 protein: CASSLGPGIETQYF
CDR3 length: 13; clone size: NA; V gene: TRBV5-1; D gene: TRBD2; J gene: TRBJ2-1; CDR3 DNA: TGCGCCAGCAGCCCGGGATGGGAGGGCGAGCAGTTCTTC; CDR3 protein: CASSPGWEGEQFF
CDR3 length: 13; clone size: many; V gene: TRBV28; D gene: TRBD1; J gene: TRBJ2-7; CDR3 DNA: TGTGCCAGCAGCTTGAGACCGGGACAGGTGGTTCAGTTC; CDR3 protein: CASSLRPGQVVQF
CDR3 length: 16; clone size: once; V gene: TRBV18; D gene: TRBD1; J gene: TRBJ2-7; CDR3 DNA: TGTGCCAGCTCATCCTGGACAGGGAGAAGCTCCTACGAGCAGTACTTC; CDR3 protein: CASSSWTGRSSYEQYF
CDR3 length: 14; clone size: NA; V gene: TRBV28; D gene: NA; J gene: TRBJ1-1; CDR3 DNA: TGTGCCAGCAGTCCCTCAGGGGCGAACACTGAAGCTTTCTTT; CDR3 protein: CASSPSGANTEAFF
CDR3 length: 14; clone size: NA; V gene: TRBV7-2; D gene: TRBD2; J gene: TRBJ2-1; CDR3 DNA: TGTGCCAGCAGCCGCGCAGCGGGAGCCAATGAGCAGTTCTTC; CDR3 protein: CASSRAAGANEQFF
CDR3 length: 15; clone size: NA; V gene: TRBV6-5; D gene: TRBD2; J gene: TRBJ2-7; CDR3 DNA: TGTGCCAGCAGAATCGCCGGGACTAGCAGTTACGAGCAGTACTTC; CDR3 protein: CASRIAGTSSYEQYF
CDR3 length: 13; clone size: NA; V gene: TRBV2; D gene: NA; J gene: TRBJ2-7; CDR3 DNA: TGTGCCAGCAGGGAGGGACAGTCCTACGAGCAGTACTTC; CDR3 protein: CASREGQSYEQYF